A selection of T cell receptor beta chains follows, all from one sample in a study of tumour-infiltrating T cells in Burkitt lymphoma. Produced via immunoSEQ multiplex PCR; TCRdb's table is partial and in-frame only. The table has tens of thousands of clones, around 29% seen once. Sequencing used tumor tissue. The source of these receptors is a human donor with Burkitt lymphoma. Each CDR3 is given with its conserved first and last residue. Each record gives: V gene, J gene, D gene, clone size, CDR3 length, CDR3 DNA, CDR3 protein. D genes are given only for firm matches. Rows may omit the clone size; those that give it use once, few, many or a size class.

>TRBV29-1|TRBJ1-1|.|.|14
TGCAGTACTTCTAAAACGGCGAGGAACACTGAAGCTTTCTTT
CSTSKTARNTEAFF
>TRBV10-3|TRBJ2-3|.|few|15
TGTGCCATCAGTGCGAGGAATGCTAATCCAGATACGCAGTATTTT
CAISARNANPDTQYF
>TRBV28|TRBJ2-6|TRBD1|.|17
TGTGCCAGCAGATACAGGGGTCTCGCCTCTGGGGCCAACGTCCTGACTTTC
CASRYRGLASGANVLTF
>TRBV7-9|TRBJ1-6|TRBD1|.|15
TGTGCCAGCAGTTTTCCCGGGACAGGGCTATCACCCCTCCACTTT
CASSFPGTGLSPLHF
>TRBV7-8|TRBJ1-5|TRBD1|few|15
TGTGCCAGCAGCTTTGGACAGGGCCGCAATCAGCCCCAGCATTTT
CASSFGQGRNQPQHF
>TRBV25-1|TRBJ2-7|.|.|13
TGTGCCAGCAGGGAGACAGGCTCCTACGAGCAGTACTTC
CASRETGSYEQYF
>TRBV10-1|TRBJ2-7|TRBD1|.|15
TGCGCCAGCACTAATCGACAGGGGGATCCCTACGAGCAGTACTTC
CASTNRQGDPYEQYF
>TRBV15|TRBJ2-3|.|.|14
TGTGCCACCAGCAGAGGGCATAGCACAGATACGCAGTATTTT
CATSRGHSTDTQYF
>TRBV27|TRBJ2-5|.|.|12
TGTGCCACCAAGGGCCCCGTTGAGACCCAGTACTTC
CATKGPVETQYF
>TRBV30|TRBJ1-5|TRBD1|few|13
TGTGCCTGGGCCCTCAGGGGGGGACAGCCCCAGCATTTT
CAWALRGGQPQHF
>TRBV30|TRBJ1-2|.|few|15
TGTGCCTGGAGTGTACAATTGGCGGGCGCGAGGGGCTACACCTTC
CAWSVQLAGARGYTF
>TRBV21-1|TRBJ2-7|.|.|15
TGTGCCTCTTACCCCACCTTTCGGGGGTCCTACGAGCAGTACTTC
CASYPTFRGSYEQYF
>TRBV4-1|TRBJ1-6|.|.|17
TGCGCCAGCAGCCAAGAGTTTACTCGGGGCGTGGGGTCACCCCTCCACTTT
CASSQEFTRGVGSPLHF
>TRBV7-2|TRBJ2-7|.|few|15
TGTGCCAGCAGCTTAGCCGGCACGAAATTCTCCGAATCGTACTTC
CASSLAGTKFSESYF
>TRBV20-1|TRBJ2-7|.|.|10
TGCAGTGCTGCGGACTACGCGCAGTACTTC
CSAADYAQYF
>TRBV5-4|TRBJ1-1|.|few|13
TGTGCCAGCAGCTTGCTTTCTAACACTGAAGCTTTCTTT
CASSLLSNTEAFF
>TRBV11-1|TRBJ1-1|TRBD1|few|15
TGTGCCAGCAGCTACGAGACAGGGTCGTATACTGAAGCTTTCTTT
CASSYETGSYTEAFF
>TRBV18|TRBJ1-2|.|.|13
TGTGCCAGCTCACCATCCGAGGGCTATGGCTACACCTTC
CASSPSEGYGYTF
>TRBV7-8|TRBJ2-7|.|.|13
TGTGCCAGCAGCCCCTTACTAGGGTACGAGCAGTACTTC
CASSPLLGYEQYF
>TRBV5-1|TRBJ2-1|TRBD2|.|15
TGCGCCAGCAGCTGGGGGACTAGCGGGGGGGATGAGCAGTTCTTC
CASSWGTSGGDEQFF
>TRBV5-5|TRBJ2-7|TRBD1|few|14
TGTGCCAGCAGCTGGGGACAGGGGGCAGGGGAGCAGTACTTC
CASSWGQGAGEQYF
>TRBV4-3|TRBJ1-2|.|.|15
TGCGCCAGCAGCCAAGGTCGCAACCGGGCAGAAGGCTACACCTTC
CASSQGRNRAEGYTF
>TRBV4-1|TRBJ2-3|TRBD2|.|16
TGCGCCAGCAGCCAATACGCCCAAGCGGGGGCATATACGCAGTATTTT
CASSQYAQAGAYTQYF
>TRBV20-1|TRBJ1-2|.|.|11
TGCAGTGCTAGACCTGACTATGGCTACACCTTC
CSARPDYGYTF
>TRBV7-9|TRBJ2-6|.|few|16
TGTGCCAGCAGCTTAGCGCGAGGGACTGGGGCCAACGTCCTGACTTTC
CASSLARGTGANVLTF
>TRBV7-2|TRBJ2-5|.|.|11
TGTGCCAGCAGCTTAGTAGAGACCCAGTACTTC
CASSLVETQYF
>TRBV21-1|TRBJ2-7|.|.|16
TGTGCCAGCGCCTCAAGCGGGGACCGACGGACCTACGAGCAGTACTTC
CASASSGDRRTYEQYF
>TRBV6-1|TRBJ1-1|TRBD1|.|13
TGTGCCAGTGGACCGGGACAGGGGACTGAAGCTTTCTTT
CASGPGQGTEAFF
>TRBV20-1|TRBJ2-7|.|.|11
TGCAGTGCTAGAGGAGACCACGAGCAGTACTTC
CSARGDHEQYF
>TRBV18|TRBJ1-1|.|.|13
TGTGCCAGCTCACGGGACGGGAACACTGAAGCTTTCTTT
CASSRDGNTEAFF
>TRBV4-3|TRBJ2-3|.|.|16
TGCGCCAGCAGCCAAGATGGGGCTAGCGGCACAGATACGCAGTATTTT
CASSQDGASGTDTQYF
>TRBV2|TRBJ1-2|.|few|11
TGTGCCAGCAGTGCAGGCCTAAGCTACACCTTC
CASSAGLSYTF
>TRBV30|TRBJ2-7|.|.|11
TGTGCCTGGAATTGGCAAGGCGAGCAGTACTTC
CAWNWQGEQYF
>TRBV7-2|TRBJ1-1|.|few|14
TGTGCCAGCAGCCCCCTCGCTGGGAGCACTGAAGCTTTCTTT
CASSPLAGSTEAFF
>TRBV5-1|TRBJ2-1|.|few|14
TGCGCCAGCAGCTTGAGGACCCACGAAAATGAGCAGTTCTTC
CASSLRTHENEQFF
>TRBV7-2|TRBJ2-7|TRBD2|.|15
TGTGCCAGCAGCTTAGCGAGCGGGGGGAACTACGAGCAGTACTTC
CASSLASGGNYEQYF
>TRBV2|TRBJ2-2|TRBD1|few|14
TGTGCCAGCAGCGGCCAGGGGGACACCGGGGAGCTGTTTTTT
CASSGQGDTGELFF
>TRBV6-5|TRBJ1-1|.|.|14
TGTGCCAGCAGAAAGACTATGGGGGACACTGAAGCTTTCTTT
CASRKTMGDTEAFF
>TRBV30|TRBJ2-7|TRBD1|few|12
TGTGCAACCTTGACAGGGTCCTACGAGCAGTACTTC
CATLTGSYEQYF
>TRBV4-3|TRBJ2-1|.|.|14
TGCGCCAGCAGCCCCTGGGGGGGGCACAATGAGCAGTTCTTC
CASSPWGGHNEQFF
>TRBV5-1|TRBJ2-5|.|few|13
TGCGCCAGCAGCTTGGGCAGCGATGAGACCCAGTACTTC
CASSLGSDETQYF
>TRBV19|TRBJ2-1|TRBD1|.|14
TGTGCCAGTGCGACCGGGACAGCTTACAATGAGCAGTTCTTC
CASATGTAYNEQFF
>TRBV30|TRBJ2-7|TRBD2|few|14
TGTGCCTGGACTAGCGGGGGGCCGGTGGGCGAGCAGTACTTC
CAWTSGGPVGEQYF
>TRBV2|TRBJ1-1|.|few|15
TGTGCCAGCAGTGAATTTCCAGGTATGAACACTGAAGCTTTCTTT
CASSEFPGMNTEAFF
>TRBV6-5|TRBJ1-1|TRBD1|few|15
TGTGCCAGCAGTTACTCGTTTCAGGGGGGAACTGAAGCTTTCTTT
CASSYSFQGGTEAFF